The 30 T cell receptor beta chains in this list originate from one sample, sequenced in a study of brain metastases from non-small cell lung cancer. The assay was immunoSEQ multiplex PCR, and TCRdb's table has in-frame clones only and misses some. The sample gives roughly 14,000 clones, under 85% of which show up once; under 8.5% is in the top ten. Sequenced sample: primary lung tumor tissue. All receptors come from a donor at least 40 years old with non-small cell lung cancer.

V gene TRBV19 combines with J gene TRBJ2-2, with no clear D. V was cut by 0 bases and J by 1 base, with 9 bases left in between. The CDR3 runs to 16 residues. The V gene's germline CDR1 is LNHDA and CDR2 SQIVND (reference sequence). The CDR3: CASSIDGRRNTGELFF. The CDR3 coding sequence is TGTGCCAGTAGTATAGACGGCAGGAGGAACACCGGGGAGCTGTTTTTT.

The genes are TRBV5-5 and TRBJ2-1, with D perhaps TRBD2 (6 bases). The V end lost 4 bases, the J end lost 8 bases, and 16 bases lay between the germline ends. The CDR3 loop spans 14 amino acids. The germline gives CDR1 SGHKS, CDR2 YYEKEE (reference sequence). CDR3 DNA sequence: TGTGCCAGCAGCCTATTGGAGGGATTATATGAGCAGTTCTTC. Amino acid sequence: CASSLLEGLYEQFF. The full variable domain, in which reference TRBV5-5 and TRBJ2-1 provide the parts outside the CDR3, is DAGVTQSPTHLIKTRGQQVTLRCSPISGHKSVSWYQQVLGQGPQFIFQYYEKEERGRGNFPDRFSARQFPNYSSELNVNALLLGDSALYLCASSLLEGLYEQFFGPGTRLTVL.

On this clone itself: The junction departs from the called germline gene at one end, perhaps through a read error. This chain connects TRBV29-1 to TRBJ2-1, with D perhaps matching TRBD2 (6 bases). This CDR3 comprises 14 residues. The germline CDR1 and CDR2 sequences are SQVTM and ANQGSEA. The CDR3 sequence: CSFDGGGFWEEQFF. The CDR3 coding sequence is TGCAGCTTTGACGGGGGAGGCTTCTGGGAAGAGCAGTTCTTC.

About this clone: This may be a read error, as it is one base from a much larger clone. Other DNA sequences in the sample encode the same CDR3. The chain uses TRBV7-9 and TRBJ1-2, with a tentative D call TRBD1 (5 bases). Germline CDR1 reads SEHNR; CDR2 reads FQNEAQ (reference sequence). V was cut by 4 bases and J by 6 bases, with 15 bases left in between. The CDR3 has 14 residues. DNA of the CDR3: TGTGCCAGCAGCTCGGGGGGAACAGATCATGGCTACACCTTC. Translation: CASSSGGTDHGYTF.

Written as DNA, the CDR3 is TGCGCCAGCAGCCAAGTCCCGGGGTCCTCCTACAATGAGCAGTTCTTC. Translated, it gives CASSQVPGSSYNEQFF. The chain is built from TRBV4-1 and TRBJ2-1, with D possibly TRBD2 on 5 matching bases. CDR3 length: 16 amino acids. Trimming cost V 1 base and J 0 bases, with 10 bases left between them. CDR1 is MGHRA and CDR2 is YSYEKL in the germline V gene.

Turning to this clone: One end of the junction is discordant with germline, which a read error may explain. V usage is TRBV9 and J usage is TRBJ1-2; 7 nucleotides line up with TRBD1. Germline CDR1 is SGDLS and CDR2 is YYNGEE. CDR3 length: 20 amino acids. CDR3 bases: TGTGCCCGCAGCGTCCGCCGGGGGGATTTCCAGGGGGTTTCGAACTATGGCTACACCTTC. Residues: CARSVRRGDFQGVSNYGYTF.

The CDR3: CASRGGDSPLHF. CDR3 sequence (DNA): TGTGCCAGCCGGGGAGGGGATTCACCCCTCCACTTT. This chain joins TRBV19 and TRBJ1-6; TRBD1 might be the D (5 bases). The V and J ends lost 9 bases and 8 bases respectively, with 11 bases between them. Germline CDR1 is LNHDA and CDR2 is SQIVND (reference sequence). The CDR3 covers 12 residues.

The chain recombines TRBV7-9 with TRBJ2-1; TRBD1 might be the D (6 bases). From germline, CDR1 is SEHNR and CDR2 FQNEAQ (reference sequence). The CDR3 is made up of 16 amino acids. V was trimmed by 1 base and J by 2 bases, leaving 12 bases between them. DNA for the CDR3: TGTGCCAGCAGCTTAGGTGGCAGGGGTCCCTACAATGAGCAGTTCTTC. Its translation: CASSLGGRGPYNEQFF.

The genes are TRBV25-1 and TRBJ1-6; D unresolved. CDR3 length: 15 residues. The germline gives CDR1 MGHDK, CDR2 SYGVNS. The V end lost 2 bases, the J end lost 8 bases, and 13 bases lay between the germline ends. The CDR3 spells CASSEVRKTHSPLHF. The DNA for the CDR3 is TGTGCCAGCAGTGAAGTCAGGAAGACTCATTCACCCCTCCACTTT.

CDR3 coding DNA: TGTGCCAGCAGTGTTACCGGGACAGGGGGCACCTTCGGTGGCTACACCTTC. Its translation: CASSVTGTGGTFGGYTF. The chain links TRBV6-1 to TRBJ1-2; 12 positions agree with TRBD1. CDR1 and CDR2 from the germline V gene are MNHNS and SASEGT. V gave up 4 bases and J gave up 7 bases; unmatched junction bases: 13. This CDR3 has 17 residues.

In this sample, this clone turned up a few times. This rearrangement joins TRBV2 to TRBJ1-1; tentative D call: TRBD1 (5 bases). V was trimmed by 4 bases and J by 5 bases, leaving 8 bases between them. Germline V lookup: CDR1 SNHLY, CDR2 FYNNEI. This CDR3 has 12 residues. CDR3 sequence (DNA): TGTGCCAGCAGTGTGCGGGGGACTGAAGCTTTCTTT. Protein product: CASSVRGTEAFF.

CDR3 sequence reads: CASSLGDRVYGYTF. The CDR3 DNA is TGTGCCAGCAGCTTGGGAGATAGGGTCTATGGCTACACCTTC. The V gene is TRBV5-4, the J gene TRBJ1-2, with D uncertain. The CDR3 has 14 amino acids. With 0 bases removed from V and 4 bases from J, the gap between germline ends came to 10 bases. Germline lookup yields CDR1 SGHNT and CDR2 YYREEE (reference sequence).

This chain links TRBV3-1 (or the pseudogene TRBV3-2) with TRBJ1-6; TRBD1 might be the D (6 bases). V lost 4 bases, J lost 11 bases, and 18 bases lay in between. In germline, CDR1 is LGHDT, CDR2 YNNKEL (reference sequence). The CDR3 spans 15 residues. For the CDR3, the DNA is TGTGCCAGCAGCCTCGACGGGGGGCGAGTTACACCCCTCCACTTT. This translates into CASSLDGGRVTPLHF.

The chain links TRBV6-5 to TRBJ2-3; 8 bases are shared with TRBD1. Germline trimming cut 10 bases from V and 4 bases from J; bases unmatched to any gene: 13. Per the germline V gene, CDR1 is MNHEY and CDR2 is SVGAGI. CDR3 length: 15 residues. The CDR3 is CATMARQGSPDTQYF. The DNA for the CDR3 is TGTGCCACCATGGCCCGACAGGGGAGCCCAGATACGCAGTATTTT.

The chain employs TRBV6-5 and TRBJ1-1; D possibly corresponds to TRBD1 (5 bases). Trimming stripped 6 bases from V and 8 bases from J, with 22 bases between. The CDR3 is 15 residues long. Germline loops: CDR1 MNHEY, CDR2 SVGAGI. The CDR3 region has the DNA TGTGCCAGCAGACTCTGGGGCGGGACCGCGTTCGAAGCTTTCTTT. As protein: CASRLWGGTAFEAFF.

CDR3 protein: CASSLGSGGLENEQFF. The CDR3 coding sequence is TGCGCCAGCAGCTTGGGTAGCGGGGGGTTAGAGAATGAGCAGTTCTTC. The chain couples TRBV5-1 to TRBJ2-1; TRBD2 aligns across 10 bases. V gave up 0 bases and J gave up 7 bases; unmatched junction bases: 7. The length of the CDR3 is 16 residues. Looked up from germline, CDR1 is SGHRS and CDR2 is YFSETQ.

This clone was seen only a few times. The rearrangement joins TRBV6-4 to TRBJ2-3; 9 nucleotides match TRBD2. This CDR3 contains 15 residues. Germline V gene sequence: CDR1 MRHNA, CDR2 SNTAGT. V lost 2 bases to trimming and J lost 4 bases; unmatched junction nucleotides: 4. The CDR3 protein is CASSDGSGGSDTQYF. DNA of the CDR3: TGTGCCAGCAGTGACGGTAGCGGGGGCTCAGATACGCAGTATTTT.

This chain uses TRBV7-3 with TRBJ1-1; D remains ambiguous. Trimming shortened V by 3 bases and J by 2 bases, and 13 bases separated the two germline ends. The CDR3 consists of 15 residues. CDR1 is SGHTA and CDR2 is FQGTGA in the germline V gene. The CDR3 nucleotides are TGTGCCAGCAGCTTCGCGCCAGGAGCCAACACTGAAGCTTTCTTT. Translating gives CASSFAPGANTEAFF.

This chain joins TRBV12-3 or TRBV12-4 and TRBJ1-2; no clear D gene. The CDR3 is 12 amino acids. Trimming removed 3 bases from V and 8 bases from J, with 10 bases in between. CDR3 in amino acids: CASSFQGYGYTF. In nucleotides, the CDR3 is TGTGCCAGCAGTTTCCAAGGGTACGGCTACACCTTC.

The gene calls are TRBV5-8 and TRBJ1-2, with TRBD1 matching 7 bases. CDR1 is SGHTS and CDR2 is YDEGEE in the germline V gene. The CDR3 totals 19 residues. V shed 0 bases and J 5 bases; nucleotides not matched to a gene: 19. Written as DNA, the CDR3 is TGTGCCAGCAGCTTGGAAAGGGGGCCGACAGTGCCAGTTCGATATGGCTACACCTTC. Its protein product is CASSLERGPTVPVRYGYTF.

The chain is built from TRBV7-9 and TRBJ2-1; TRBD1 matches at 9 bases. V shed 3 bases, J shed 4 bases, and the junction held 4 bases outside the gene matches. The germline V gene has CDR1 SEHNR and CDR2 FQNEAQ (reference sequence). The CDR3 is 15 amino acids. The CDR3 here is CASSFRGQGYNEQFF. The DNA of the CDR3 is TGTGCCAGCAGCTTCAGAGGACAGGGGTACAATGAGCAGTTCTTC.

This chain connects TRBV11-1 to TRBJ2-1; the D gene is possibly TRBD2 (5 bases). V was shortened by 5 bases and J by 5 bases, with 13 bases between the two germline ends. Germline values: CDR1 SGHAT, CDR2 FQDESV (reference sequence). The CDR3 is 14 residues long. The CDR3 region has the DNA TGTGCCAGCAGCCGCTCTACTAGAAACAATGAGCAGTTCTTC. As protein: CASSRSTRNNEQFF.

As to this clone: This sequence may be a read error, since a much larger clone differs from it by one base. The same CDR3 also results from other DNA sequences found in this sample. The chain has TRBV27 and TRBJ1-1, with D possibly matching TRBD1 (5 bases). CDR1 is MNHEY and CDR2 is SMNVEV in the germline V gene (reference sequence). The CDR3 loop spans 15 amino acids. Trimming removed 9 bases from V and 3 bases from J, with 20 bases in between. The CDR3, as DNA: TGTGCCAGTAGTCCAGGCAGGGACTCGTACACTGAAGCTTTCTTT. Its translation: CASSPGRDSYTEAFF.

J is TRBJ2-7 and V is TRBV6-5; 9 nucleotides align to TRBD1. V shed 7 bases and J 4 bases; nucleotides not matched to a gene: 8. The germline V gene encodes CDR1 MNHEY and CDR2 SVGAGI. The CDR3 length is 14 residues. The CDR3 nucleotides are TGTGCCAGCACCCTTGGACAGGGGAGATACGAGCAGTACGTC. This gives the protein CASTLGQGRYEQYV.

This sequence joins TRBV7-2 and TRBJ2-5; D possibly matches TRBD1 or TRBD2 (5 bases each). The V gene lost 7 bases and the J gene lost 4 bases, with 22 bases spanning the gap. The CDR3 is made up of 16 amino acids. Germline CDR1 is SGHTA and CDR2 is FQGNSA. Here the CDR3 reads CASTPPRGGRLETQYF. The CDR3 coding sequence is TGTGCCAGCACCCCTCCCCGGGGCGGACGACTAGAGACCCAGTACTTC.

This chain connects TRBV5-5 to TRBJ1-3; the match to TRBD1 covers 8 bases. The CDR3 is made up of 15 amino acids. V dropped 0 bases and J dropped 5; count of bases not matched to a gene: 4. Per the germline V gene, CDR1 is SGHKS and CDR2 is YYEKEE (reference sequence). CDR3 in DNA: TGTGCCAGCAGCTTGGCAGGGGGCACCCGAAACACCATATATTTT. Its protein product is CASSLAGGTRNTIYF.

This rearrangement joins TRBV21-1 to TRBJ2-3. TRBV21-1 is flagged as a pseudogene. The CDR3 length is 19 residues. The chain's CDR3 is CASSETFVPRPAATDTQYF. The CDR3 nucleotides read TGTGCCAGCAGCGAGACATTCGTCCCGCGCCCCGCGGCAACAGATACGCAGTATTTT.

As concerns this clone: One end of the junction varies from germline; a read error may be responsible. J is TRBJ2-7 and V is TRBV7-3, with D possibly TRBD1 on 5 matching bases. This CDR3 has 13 amino acids. The germline CDR1 and CDR2 sequences are SGHTA and FQGTGA. The CDR3 spells CTSSLQATYEQYF. In DNA form, the CDR3 reads TGTACCAGCAGCTTACAGGCGACCTACGAGCAGTACTTC.

J is TRBJ1-1 and V is TRBV7-9; a possible D gene is TRBD1 (5 bases). The germline V gene has CDR1 SEHNR and CDR2 FQNEAQ (reference sequence). The V end lost 6 bases, the J end lost 4 bases, and 15 bases lay between the germline ends. The CDR3 has 14 residues. The CDR3 sequence is CASSPQGRTTEAFF. As DNA, the CDR3 is TGTGCCAGCAGTCCGCAGGGTCGGACCACTGAAGCTTTCTTT. Supplemented by reference TRBV7-9 and TRBJ1-1, the full variable domain reads DTGVSQNPRHKITKRGQNVTFRCDPISEHNRLYWYRQTLGQGPEFLTYFQNEAQLEKSRLLSDRFSAERPKGSFSTLEIQRTEQGDSAMYLCASSPQGRTTEAFFGQGTRLTVV.

Turning to this clone: A single base separates this from a much larger clone, so it may be a read error. Other nucleotide sequences in the sample specify the same CDR3. V gene TRBV9 combines with J gene TRBJ2-2; 7 nucleotides align to TRBD1. The CDR3 is made up of 16 amino acids. After removal of 2 bases from V and 8 bases from J, the junction contained 12 bases not matched to a gene. Germline CDR1 reads SGDLS; CDR2 reads YYNGEE. The CDR3 coding sequence is TGTGCCAGCAGCGTGAACCGGGACAGAAGCACTGGGGAGCTGTTTTTT. This gives the protein CASSVNRDRSTGELFF.